A selection of T cell receptor gamma chains follows, all from one sample in a study of human gamma delta and Vdelta1 T cells. Their cognate antigens are unknown. TCRdb reran clone calling via CATT on the PCR reads. The sample lists roughly 10,000 gamma-chain clones, 40% to 50% occurring once. Sequenced material: Vdelta1 gamma-delta T cells from blood grown in culture (DOT cells). The receptors were sampled from a human donor in good health. Each CDR3 is given with its conserved first and last residue. Fields, in order: V gene, clone size, CDR3 length, J gene, CDR3 protein, CDR3 DNA. Expanded clones get a size class; other rows say once, few or many, or leave the size out.

TRGV4	few	15	TRGJ1/TRGJ2	CATWDTGANYYKKLF	TGTGCCACCTGGGATACAGGGGCGAATTATTATAAGAAACTCTTT
TRGV9	NA	11	TRGJ1/TRGJ2	CALWEVLKKLF	TGTGCCTTGTGGGAGGTGCTAAAGAAACTCTTT
TRGV9	few	17	TRGJP1	CALWDHLDHTTGWFKIF	TGTGCCTTGTGGGATCACCTTGACCATACCACTGGTTGGTTCAAGATATTT
TRGV9	NA	13	TRGJ1/TRGJ2	CALWEVRVYKKLF	TGTGCCTTGTGGGAGGTGCGGGTTTATAAGAAACTCTTT
TRGV5	medium-sized	11	TRGJ1/TRGJ2	CATWDRHKKLF	TGTGCCACCTGGGACAGGCATAAGAAACTCTTT
TRGV8	once	13	TRGJ1/TRGJ2	CATWDRLYYKKLF	TGTGCCACCTGGGACCGCCTTTATTATAAGAAACTCTTT
TRGV2	NA	15	TRGJ1/TRGJ2	CATWDGPSAYYKKLF	TGTGCCACCTGGGACGGGCCAAGCGCTTATTATAAGAAACTCTTT
TRGV5	NA	13	TRGJ1/TRGJ2	CATWDSLMGKKLF	TGTGCCACCTGGGACAGCCTTATGGGGAAGAAACTCTTT
TRGV9	NA	15	TRGJP1	CALWEPYTTGWFKIF	TGTGCCTTGTGGGAGCCTTATACCACTGGTTGGTTCAAGATATTT
TRGV9	large	12	TRGJ1/TRGJ2	CALWEVQLKKLF	TGTGCCTTGTGGGAGGTGCAACTGAAGAAACTCTTT
TRGV2	NA	15	TRGJ1/TRGJ2	CATWDGYPGFYKKLF	TGTGCCACCTGGGACGGTTACCCGGGCTTTTATAAGAAACTCTTT
TRGV2	medium-sized	11	TRGJP2	CATWDVQGKTF	TGTGCCACCTGGGACGTCCAAGGCAAGACGTTT
TRGV4	NA	13	TRGJ1/TRGJ2	CATWDGPRGKKLF	TGTGCCACCTGGGATGGGCCGCGGGGTAAGAAACTCTTT
TRGV5	NA	14	TRGJ1/TRGJ2	CATWDRKVYYKKLF	TGTGCCACCTGGGACAGAAAAGTTTATTATAAGAAACTCTTT
TRGV8	NA	14	TRGJP2	CATWDPRSDWIKTF	TGTGCCACCTGGGATCCCCGTAGTGATTGGATCAAGACGTTT
TRGV9	medium-sized	11	TRGJ1/TRGJ2	CALWEHRKKLF	TGTGCCTTGTGGGAGCACCGTAAGAAACTCTTT
TRGV3	once	14	TRGJP2	CATWDMSSDWIKTF	TGTGCCACCTGGGACATGAGTAGTGATTGGATCAAGACGTTT
TRGV9	NA	14	TRGJ1/TRGJ2	CALWEVLGVSKKLF	TGTGCCTTGTGGGAGGTGCTGGGGGTTAGCAAGAAACTCTTT
TRGV8	NA	14	TRGJP1	CATSVYTTGWFKIF	TGTGCCACTTCTGTATATACCACTGGTTGGTTCAAGATATTT
TRGV9	NA	14	TRGJ1/TRGJ2	CALWEPMNYYKKLF	TGTGCCTTGTGGGAGCCGATGAATTATTATAAGAAACTCTTT
TRGV8	medium-sized	13	TRGJ1/TRGJ2	CATWDRHYYKKLF	TGTGCCACCTGGGATAGGCATTATTATAAGAAACTCTTT
TRGV2	NA	14	TRGJ1/TRGJ2	CATWDAKNYYKKLF	TGTGCCACCTGGGACGCGAAGAATTATTATAAGAAACTCTTT
TRGV4	NA	15	TRGJ1/TRGJ2	CATYQNRQNYYKKLF	TGTGCCACCTACCAAAATCGACAAAATTATTATAAGAAACTCTTT
TRGV10	few	15	TRGJP1	CAAWDFRTTGWFKIF	TGTGCTGCGTGGGATTTTAGGACCACTGGTTGGTTCAAGATATTT